One and the same sample provided the 24 T cell receptor beta chains below, sequenced in a study of cytomegalovirus exposure and HLA in healthy donors. The PCR had 60 Vbeta and 13 Jbeta primers. Sequencing used immunoSEQ multiplex PCR; TCRdb keeps in-frame clones, though not all of them. The data contain 150,000 to 200,000 clones, 80% of them singletons. The specimen was PBMCs. The receptors derive from a man aged 18 to 35 in good health and CMV-seropositive.

The table lists this clone with a few counts. This rearrangement joins TRBV13 to TRBJ1-4, with TRBD1 identical over 8 bases. The CDR3 has 18 residues. In germline, CDR1 is PRHDT, CDR2 FYEKMQ (reference sequence). After removal of 0 bases from V and 6 bases from J, the junction contained 12 bases not matched to a gene. The CDR3 DNA follows: TGTGCCAGCAGCTTAGGCTCTCTCGGACAGGGTTCGGATGAAAAACTGTTTTTT. Translation gives CASSLGSLGQGSDEKLFF.

This sequence joins TRBV30 and TRBJ2-7; TRBD2 aligns across 9 bases. Trimming at V came to 2 bases and at J to 6 bases, leaving 5 bases not matched to a gene. Germline V gene lookup returns CDR1 GTSNPN and CDR2 SVGIG (reference sequence). The CDR3 extends over 13 amino acids. This chain's CDR3 is CAWSSAGGREQYF. CDR3 DNA: TGTGCCTGGAGTTCAGCGGGGGGTCGCGAGCAGTACTTC.

This chain uses TRBV30 with TRBJ2-3; D might be TRBD1 (5 bases). With 2 bases removed from V and 2 bases from J, the gap between germline ends came to 11 bases. The CDR3 sequence is 14 residues long. The V gene's germline CDR1 is GTSNPN and CDR2 SVGIG (reference sequence). The DNA for the CDR3 is TGTGCCTGGAGTAACGACAGCCTCACAGATACGCAGTATTTT. Residues: CAWSNDSLTDTQYF.

This chain links TRBV30 with TRBJ2-7; no clear D. CDR1 and CDR2 (germline): GTSNPN, SVGIG (reference sequence). This CDR3 contains 12 residues. Trimming took 0 bases from V and 4 from J, leaving 7 bases between them. CDR3 DNA sequence: TGTGCCTGGAGTGTAGGAGAGTACGAGCAGTACTTC. It codes for CAWSVGEYEQYF.

The rearrangement uses TRBV2 and TRBJ2-1; D possibly corresponds to TRBD2 (6 bases). The CDR3 extends over 15 amino acids. Trimming took 5 bases from V and 0 from J, leaving 11 bases between them. CDR1 SNHLY and CDR2 FYNNEI come from the germline V gene. CDR3 DNA: TGTGCCAGCAGTCGTTTGGGGGGCTCCTACAATGAGCAGTTCTTC. This sequence encodes CASSRLGGSYNEQFF.

The genes are TRBV4-3 and TRBJ2-2; 9 bases line up with TRBD1. This CDR3 spans 16 amino acids. The ends lost 3 bases at V and 4 bases at J; junction bases unmatched: 6. Germline V gene lookup returns CDR1 LGHNA and CDR2 YSLEER. This CDR3 reads CASSQTGQGVTGELFF. The CDR3 DNA reads TGCGCCAGCAGCCAGACGGGACAGGGTGTCACCGGGGAGCTGTTTTTT.

The gene calls are TRBV7-9 and TRBJ2-3; perhaps TRBD2 as D (5 bases). Germline values: CDR1 SEHNR, CDR2 FQNEAQ (reference sequence). The V end lost 5 bases, the J end lost 2 bases, and 11 bases lay between the germline ends. This CDR3 contains 14 residues. The CDR3 region has the DNA TGTGCCAGCAGCCCGTCGGGATCCACAGATACGCAGTATTTT. It yields the protein CASSPSGSTDTQYF.

In this sample, this clone turned up a few times. The V and J genes are TRBV30 and TRBJ1-1; D is unresolved. The length of the CDR3 is 15 residues. V lost 2 bases and J 4 bases, leaving 17 bases between the germline ends. Germline CDR1 GTSNPN, CDR2 SVGIG (reference sequence). CDR3 protein: CAWSLLAGVGTEAFF. Here the CDR3 DNA reads TGTGCCTGGAGTTTACTGGCGGGCGTCGGCACTGAAGCTTTCTTT. Based on the CDR3 plus reference TRBV30 and TRBJ1-1, the full variable domain is SQTIHQWPATLVQPVGSPLSLECTVEGTSNPNLYWYRQAAGRGLQLLFYSVGIGQISSEVPQNLSASRPQDRQFILSSKKLLLSDSGFYLCAWSLLAGVGTEAFFGQGTRLTVV.

The V call is TRBV5-6, the J call TRBJ2-1, with 12 bases lining up with TRBD2. Germline V CDR1 and CDR2: SGHDT, YYEEEE. This CDR3 comprises 17 residues. After removal of 6 bases from V and 0 bases from J, the junction contained 7 bases not matched to a gene. DNA for the CDR3: TGTGCCAGCACAGGACTAGCGGGAATGAGCTCCTACAATGAGCAGTTCTTC. It translates to CASTGLAGMSSYNEQFF.

V usage is TRBV19 and J usage is TRBJ2-7, with 10 bases aligning to TRBD2. V lost 3 bases to trimming and J lost 2 bases; unmatched junction nucleotides: 4. The CDR3 is 15 residues long. The germline V gene has CDR1 LNHDA and CDR2 SQIVND (reference sequence). The CDR3 DNA follows: TGTGCCAGTAGTATCACTAGCGGGGTGACCTACGAGCAGTACTTC. Its translation is CASSITSGVTYEQYF.

The V gene is TRBV5-1, the J gene TRBJ2-6; maybe TRBD1 (5 bases). The CDR3 loop spans 15 amino acids. CDR1 and CDR2 from the germline V gene are SGHRS and YFSETQ. V shed 4 bases and J shed 2 bases, with 10 bases lying between them. CDR3 bases: TGCGCCAGCAGCCTGCAGGGTCCTGGGGCCAACGTCCTGACTTTC. Translation gives CASSLQGPGANVLTF.

The rearrangement uses TRBV7-9 and TRBJ2-1; TRBD2 is a possible D gene (6 bases). From germline, CDR1 is SEHNR and CDR2 FQNEAQ (reference sequence). V was trimmed by 4 bases and J by 6 bases, leaving 10 bases between them. This CDR3 comprises 13 residues. The CDR3 sequence: CASSSVGGNEQFF. In nucleotides, the CDR3 is TGTGCCAGCAGCTCCGTGGGGGGCAATGAGCAGTTCTTC.

The chain links TRBV9 to TRBJ2-7; tentative D call: TRBD1 (5 bases). Germline CDR1 reads SGDLS; CDR2 reads YYNGEE. The CDR3 is made up of 14 amino acids. The V gene lost 0 bases and the J gene lost 3 bases, with 10 bases spanning the gap. This chain's CDR3 is CASSVGDSHYEQYF. The CDR3 DNA follows: TGTGCCAGCAGCGTAGGCGACAGTCACTACGAGCAGTACTTC.

The chain couples TRBV7-8 to TRBJ2-7, with TRBD1 identical over 8 bases. V trimming: 4 bases; J trimming: 5 bases; junction bases outside the gene matches: 13. The CDR3 runs to 16 residues. Per germline, CDR1 SGHVS and CDR2 FQNEAQ. The CDR3, as DNA: TGTGCCAGCAGCTACCGAGGACAGGGCGCTCTGGACGAGCAGTACTTC. It is translated as CASSYRGQGALDEQYF.

J is TRBJ1-5 and V is TRBV2; a possible D gene is TRBD1 (6 bases). Trimming pared 6 bases from V and 0 bases from J, leaving 15 bases between. Germline lookup yields CDR1 SNHLY and CDR2 FYNNEI. The CDR3 is 16 residues long. The CDR3 is CASRRDRQGSNQPQHF. CDR3 bases: TGTGCCAGCAGACGCGACAGGCAGGGTAGCAATCAGCCCCAGCATTTT.

CDR3 protein: CASSEYQGLGEQYF. The DNA for the CDR3 is TGTGCCAGCAGTGAATATCAGGGTTTAGGGGAGCAGTACTTC. V usage is TRBV25-1 and J usage is TRBJ2-7; D may be TRBD1 (5 bases). This CDR3 has 14 residues. Per the germline V gene, CDR1 is MGHDK and CDR2 is SYGVNS. V gave up 0 bases and J gave up 7 bases, with 13 bases separating them.

This clone was observed a handful of times. The gene calls are TRBV6-5 and TRBJ1-2; tentatively, D is TRBD1 (5 bases). The germline CDR1 and CDR2 sequences are MNHEY and SVGAGI. Between the trimmed V and J ends, which lost 2 bases and 2 bases, there was a span of 12 bases. CDR3 length: 15 amino acids. The CDR3 DNA reads TGTGCCAGCAGTTACAGGGGAGGGTCCAACTATGGCTACACCTTC. Encoded protein: CASSYRGGSNYGYTF.

The chain uses TRBV5-5 and TRBJ1-5; D gene unclear. CDR1 SGHKS and CDR2 YYEKEE come from the germline V gene (reference sequence). V was shortened by 4 bases and J by 3 bases, with 17 bases between the two germline ends. This CDR3 contains 16 residues. In DNA, the CDR3 is TGTGCCAGCAGCAGATTTACGGAGGGTTTCAATCAGCCCCAGCATTTT. Its protein product is CASSRFTEGFNQPQHF.

The rearrangement links TRBV6-1 to TRBJ1-2; 7 nucleotides agree with TRBD1. Germline V lookup: CDR1 MNHNS, CDR2 SASEGT. This CDR3 is 13 amino acids long. The trim removed 7 bases at V and 3 bases at J, leaving 5 bases unmatched. The CDR3 spells CASIEGGYYGYTF. In DNA, the CDR3 is TGTGCCAGCATAGAAGGGGGCTACTATGGCTACACCTTC.

The V call is TRBV5-4, the J call TRBJ1-3; D unresolved. CDR1 is SGHNT and CDR2 is YYREEE in the germline V gene (reference sequence). This CDR3 contains 14 residues. Trimming pared 4 bases from V and 0 bases from J, leaving 8 bases between. The CDR3 nucleotides read TGTGCCAGCAGCCCCGGGATCTCTGGAAACACCATATATTTT. Protein: CASSPGISGNTIYF.

The chain combines TRBV6-5 with TRBJ1-5; perhaps TRBD1 as D (5 bases). This CDR3 is built from 14 residues. CDR1 is MNHEY and CDR2 is SVGAGI in the germline V gene. Trimming removed 8 bases from V and 6 bases from J, with 17 bases in between. The CDR3 region is CASRSPGPGQPQHF. The CDR3 DNA reads TGTGCCAGCCGATCCCCAGGGCCGGGTCAGCCCCAGCATTTT.

The V gene is TRBV7-3, the J gene TRBJ2-7, with 7 bases fitting TRBD2. The V gene end was trimmed by 5 bases and the J gene end by 2 bases; junction bases not matched to a gene: 3. The CDR3 consists of 13 residues. Germline loops: CDR1 SGHTA, CDR2 FQGTGA. The CDR3 reads CASSGTNAYEQYF. DNA of the CDR3: TGTGCCAGCAGCGGGACTAACGCCTACGAGCAGTACTTC.

The gene calls are TRBV29-1 and TRBJ1-5, with TRBD1 matching over 7 bases. This CDR3 has 13 amino acids. Germline V CDR1 and CDR2: SQVTM, ANQGSEA. Losses at the gene ends were 6 bases for V and 3 bases for J; bases not matched to a gene: 5. CDR3 sequence (DNA): TGCAGCGTAGTGACAGGGTACAATCAGCCCCAGCATTTT. The encoded protein is CSVVTGYNQPQHF.

V is TRBV4-2 and J is TRBJ2-2; D unresolved. This CDR3 region has 14 residues. V lost 0 bases to trimming and J lost 5 bases, with 7 bases between them. Germline CDR1 is LGHNA and CDR2 is YNFKEQ. CDR3 region: CASSQDENTGELFF. CDR3 DNA sequence: TGTGCCAGCAGCCAAGATGAGAATACCGGGGAGCTGTTTTTT.